The rows below give T cell receptor beta chains drawn from one sample of a study of patients and donors after allogeneic stem cell transplantation. MiXCR, run by TCRdb on the RT-PCR reads, gives a single entry per CDR3 protein. Found here are about a million distinct CDR3 sequences, roughly 18% of them singletons; the top ten hold 5% to 6.5%. The sequencing input was blood, either unsorted or a sorted T cell fraction (not recorded which). Every receptor here comes from a human donor who was either an allogeneic HSCT recipient or a stem cell or donor lymphocyte infusion donor (not recorded which). It is not recorded whose cells these are; they may come from a transplant donor. CDR3s include the opening cysteine and the closing phenylalanine or tryptophan. D genes are given only for firm matches. Clone size is given for some rows only: seen once, a few or many times, or a class if the clone is expanded.

CDR3aa | d_gene | v_gene | abundance | j_gene
CASSLTSEQYEQYF | NA | TRBV5-1 | few | TRBJ2-7
CASHRVGAGSNQPQHF | NA | TRBV19 | NA | TRBJ1-5
CSAREFKGGLRAFF | TRBD1 | TRBV20-1 | NA | TRBJ1-1
CASSPTFPRPLRVSTDTQYF | NA | TRBV27 | NA | TRBJ2-3
CASSLEQGKGSPLHF | TRBD1 | TRBV5-1 | NA | TRBJ1-6
CASSSRRWAYGYTF | NA | TRBV6-5 | NA | TRBJ1-2
CASSQAPGLAPQETQYF | TRBD2 | TRBV14 | NA | TRBJ2-5
CATSGTGEQFF | NA | TRBV25-1 | few | TRBJ2-1
CASSRGEGAIGNTIYF | NA | TRBV4-3 | few | TRBJ1-3
CASSFMVATNNEQFF | NA | TRBV12-3/TRBV12-4 | few | TRBJ2-1
CSVEVASSYNEQFF | NA | TRBV29-1 | NA | TRBJ2-1
CASSKGLAFHEQFF | TRBD2 | TRBV18 | NA | TRBJ2-1
CASSIVPGQGWKLFF | TRBD1 | TRBV19 | NA | TRBJ1-4
CATSRDSAETQYF | NA | TRBV15 | few | TRBJ2-5
CASSVGGGPF | NA | TRBV9 | NA | TRBJ2-7
CSASRLAGGVADTQYF | TRBD2 | TRBV20-1 | NA | TRBJ2-3
CASSTGAKGEQYF | TRBD1 | TRBV6-1 | NA | TRBJ2-7
CASSLGDHGTTDTQYF | NA | TRBV12-3/TRBV12-4 | NA | TRBJ2-3
CASRRQGTGPAYEQYF | TRBD1 | TRBV25-1 | NA | TRBJ2-7
CASSQIPLRGEQYF | TRBD2 | TRBV14 | NA | TRBJ2-7
CASSQGGLGGNTIYF | TRBD1 | TRBV12-3/TRBV12-4 | NA | TRBJ1-3
CSARDYPGQGAKNIQYF | TRBD1 | TRBV20-1 | NA | TRBJ2-4
CASSKGAPGSYTF | TRBD1 | TRBV12-3/TRBV12-4 | few | TRBJ1-2
CASRYVESSYNEQFF | NA | TRBV12-3/TRBV12-4 | NA | TRBJ2-1
CASSIATSGTQETQYF | TRBD2 | TRBV5-4 | NA | TRBJ2-5
CSARRQGSGADTQYF | NA | TRBV20-1 | NA | TRBJ2-3
CASSPRLAGNSGANVLTF | TRBD2 | TRBV4-2 | NA | TRBJ2-6
CASSLQGGTSNSPLHF | NA | TRBV4-3 | few | TRBJ1-6
CASSPGRRSSYNEQFF | NA | TRBV12-3/TRBV12-4 | NA | TRBJ2-1
CASSASLKGGSPLHF | NA | TRBV9 | NA | TRBJ1-6
CSARVDRGHYTGELFF | TRBD1 | TRBV20-1 | few | TRBJ2-2
CASSSTRDLFNYGYTF | NA | TRBV27 | NA | TRBJ1-2
CASSQTFDSSEAFF | NA | TRBV4-2 | many | TRBJ1-1
CASSHAEWPLSSNQYF | NA | TRBV7-9 | few | TRBJ2-5
CASSLGDRGYLETQYF | TRBD1 | TRBV12-3/TRBV12-4 | NA | TRBJ2-5
CSVGGGRNPGPNTEAFF | NA | TRBV29-1 | few | TRBJ1-1
CASSRQPSSTDTQYF | NA | TRBV7-9 | few | TRBJ2-3
CASSVETASYEQYF | NA | TRBV2 | few | TRBJ2-7
CASSLGGLGGNTIYF | NA | TRBV7-8 | NA | TRBJ1-3
CSAMSGGASSTDTQYF | TRBD2 | TRBV20-1 | few | TRBJ2-3